The 5 T cell receptor beta chains reported below all come from one sample, sequenced in a study of OX40 agonist ivuxolimab in advanced cancers. Method: immunoSEQ multiplex PCR; TCRdb's copy keeps in-frame clones and lacks some. The sample lists approximately 60,000 clones, less than 90% occurring once. Sequencing was performed on CD4+ or CD8+ T cells sorted from blood, taken in a trial of the OX40 agonist ivuxolimab. These receptors were collected from an adult with an advanced solid tumor such as melanoma, head and neck, liver or kidney cancer.

The V and J genes are TRBV7-9 and TRBJ2-2; D is unclear. There are 15 residues in the CDR3. Germline V gene data show CDR1 as SEHNR and CDR2 as FQNEAQ (reference sequence). V lost 6 bases and J 7 bases, leaving 18 bases between the germline ends. DNA of the CDR3: TGTGCCAGCAGTTCTAAACCAGTTTATAGCGGGGAGCTGTTTTTT. This encodes CASSSKPVYSGELFF.

The chain joins TRBV30 to TRBJ1-2, with D possibly matching TRBD1 (5 bases). The CDR3 totals 13 residues. Germline loops: CDR1 GTSNPN, CDR2 SVGIG (reference sequence). V shed 0 bases and J shed 4 bases, with 9 bases lying between them. The CDR3 protein is CAWSVGRAYGYTF. In DNA, the CDR3 is TGTGCCTGGAGTGTAGGCAGGGCCTATGGCTACACCTTC. Full variable domain (rest looked up from reference TRBV30 and TRBJ1-2): SQTIHQWPATLVQPVGSPLSLECTVEGTSNPNLYWYRQAAGRGLQLLFYSVGIGQISSEVPQNLSASRPQDRQFILSSKKLLLSDSGFYLCAWSVGRAYGYTFGSGTRLTVV.

The count of this clone is one. The chain is built from TRBV28 and TRBJ2-1; the D gene is possibly TRBD1 (6 bases). The CDR3 is made up of 16 amino acids. V lost 4 bases, J lost 2 bases, and 15 bases lay in between. Germline-derived CDR1 and CDR2 are MDHEN and SYDVKM. CDR3 in amino acids: CASSSGKGTTYNEQFF. DNA of the CDR3: TGTGCCAGCAGTTCGGGCAAGGGGACAACCTACAATGAGCAGTTCTTC.

This chain connects TRBV2 to TRBJ1-5; D unresolved. The length of the CDR3 is 13 residues. The V gene's germline CDR1 is SNHLY and CDR2 FYNNEI. V lost 5 bases and J 2 bases, leaving 7 bases between the germline ends. CDR3 loop: CASSMMGNQPQHF. The DNA of the CDR3 is TGTGCCAGCAGTATGATGGGCAATCAGCCCCAGCATTTT.

The chain combines TRBV7-9 with TRBJ1-1; D gene ambiguous. The V and J ends lost 5 bases and 2 bases respectively, with 12 bases between them. Germline V CDR1 and CDR2: SEHNR, FQNEAQ (reference sequence). CDR3 length: 14 residues. DNA of the CDR3: TGTGCCAGCAGCCCCCCCAGGTTAAACACTGAAGCTTTCTTT. Its translation is CASSPPRLNTEAFF. The complete variable domain, with remaining parts taken from reference TRBV7-9 and TRBJ1-1, reads DTGVSQNPRHKITKRGQNVTFRCDPISEHNRLYWYRQTLGQGPEFLTYFQNEAQLEKSRLLSDRFSAERPKGSFSTLEIQRTEQGDSAMYLCASSPPRLNTEAFFGQGTRLTVV.